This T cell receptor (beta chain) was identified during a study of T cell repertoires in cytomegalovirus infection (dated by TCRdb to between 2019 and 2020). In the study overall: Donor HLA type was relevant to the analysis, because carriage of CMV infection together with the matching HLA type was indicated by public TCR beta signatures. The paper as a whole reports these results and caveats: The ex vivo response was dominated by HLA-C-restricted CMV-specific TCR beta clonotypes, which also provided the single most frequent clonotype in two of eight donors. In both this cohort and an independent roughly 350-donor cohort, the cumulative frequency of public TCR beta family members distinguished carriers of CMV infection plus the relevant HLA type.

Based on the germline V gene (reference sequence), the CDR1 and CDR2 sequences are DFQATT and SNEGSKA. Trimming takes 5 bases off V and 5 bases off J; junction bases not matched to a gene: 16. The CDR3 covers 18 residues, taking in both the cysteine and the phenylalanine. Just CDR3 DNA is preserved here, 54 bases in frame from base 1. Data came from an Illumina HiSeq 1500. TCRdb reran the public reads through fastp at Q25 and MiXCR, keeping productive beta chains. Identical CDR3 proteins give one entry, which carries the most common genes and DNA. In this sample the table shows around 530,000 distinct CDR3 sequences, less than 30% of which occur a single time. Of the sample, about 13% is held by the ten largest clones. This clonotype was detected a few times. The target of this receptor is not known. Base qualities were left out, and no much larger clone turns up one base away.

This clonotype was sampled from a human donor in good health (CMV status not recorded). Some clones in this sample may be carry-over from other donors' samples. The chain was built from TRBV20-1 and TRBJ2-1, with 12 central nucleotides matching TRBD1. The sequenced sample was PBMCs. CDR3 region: CSASGTGGISGNHNEQFF. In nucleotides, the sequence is TGCAGTGCTTCCGGGACAGGGGGCATCAGCGGGAACCACAATGAGCAGTTCTTC.